The source of this T cell receptor beta chain is a study of T cell responses to AZD1222 COVID-19 vaccine. Broader study findings: The donors showed a predominance of white British ancestry and of females, with possible underestimation of clonal diversity.

Germline CDR1 and CDR2: SGDLS and YYNGEE. Trimming took off 0 bases at V and 7 bases at J, with 14 bases between the two ends. There are 16 residues in the CDR3. Assay used: immunoSEQ multiplex PCR; TCRdb lists only in-frame clones, some missing. The sample contains about 64,000 clones, approximately 90% of which appear only once. A few counts support this clone. Its matching antigen is unknown. The V call is TRBV9, the J call TRBJ1-6; D is unclear. The sequence came from an adult who received the MenACWY meningococcal vaccine as a control. The input for sequencing was peripheral blood, taken 28 days after the second dose of the MenACWY control vaccine. CDR3 coding DNA: TGTGCCAGCAGCGTAGAGGACGGTCTCCTAAATTCACCCCTCCACTTT. Amino acid sequence: CASSVEDGLLNSPLHF.